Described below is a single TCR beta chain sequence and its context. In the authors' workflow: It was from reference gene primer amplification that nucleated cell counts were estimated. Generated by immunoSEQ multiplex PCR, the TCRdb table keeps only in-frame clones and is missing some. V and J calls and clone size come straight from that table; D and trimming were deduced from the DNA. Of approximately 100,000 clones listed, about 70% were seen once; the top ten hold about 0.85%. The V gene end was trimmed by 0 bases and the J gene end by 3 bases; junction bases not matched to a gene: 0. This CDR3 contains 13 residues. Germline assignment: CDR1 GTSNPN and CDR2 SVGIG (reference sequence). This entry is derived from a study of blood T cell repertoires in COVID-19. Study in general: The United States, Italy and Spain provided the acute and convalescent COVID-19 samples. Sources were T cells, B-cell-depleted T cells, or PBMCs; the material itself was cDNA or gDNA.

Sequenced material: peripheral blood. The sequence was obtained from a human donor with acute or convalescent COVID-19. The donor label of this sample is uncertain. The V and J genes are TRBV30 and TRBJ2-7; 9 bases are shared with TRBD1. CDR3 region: CAWSVGQGYEQYF. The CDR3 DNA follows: TGTGCCTGGAGTGTGGGACAGGGCTACGAGCAGTACTTC. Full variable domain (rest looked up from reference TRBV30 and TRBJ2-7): SQTIHQWPATLVQPVGSPLSLECTVEGTSNPNLYWYRQAAGRGLQLLFYSVGIGQISSEVPQNLSASRPQDRQFILSSKKLLLSDSGFYLCAWSVGQGYEQYFGPGTRLTVT.